The rows below give T cell receptor beta chains drawn from one sample of a study of a mutant IDH1 vaccine in newly diagnosed glioma. TCRdb's table, derived via immunoSEQ multiplex PCR, lists solely in-frame clones and lacks some. The profile covers tens of thousands of clones, with 74% appearing a single time and roughly 4.3% taken by the ten largest. No antigen is known for these receptors. The material was PBMCs, obtained from a glioma patient whose treatment included an IDH1 peptide vaccine. Source of these receptors: a man over 45 with glioma. The CDR3 runs from the conserved cysteine through the conserved F or W.

V	CDR3
TRBV5-6	CASSTYWTGKVTEAFF
TRBV4-1	CATANTPTGIFSDTEAFF
TRBV4-2	CASSPVPAGGPNEQFF
TRBV5-4	CASSLPGQGDRDGYTF
TRBV6-5	CASSTDSYEQYF
TRBV19	CASSDAGRTGEQYF
TRBV6-5	CATDYRQGTGELFF
TRBV2	CASTRDSLDQPQHF
TRBV5-1	CASSLSRVTNTGELFF
TRBV18	CASSPRVSEDNEKLFF
TRBV9	CASSPGQGNSPLHF
TRBV30	CAWSVLQGSYGYTF
TRBV2	CASSITGTAYGYTF
TRBV5-1	CASYHRTGARETQYF
TRBV29-1	CSAAQGTNTEAFF
TRBV27	CASSPDYLSYEQYF
TRBV5-4	CASSLGGRGNTEAFF
TRBV4-1	CASSLNLIGEKLFF
TRBV25-1	CASSELTGGRGNTIYF
TRBV4-2	CASSRRQGVYEQYF
TRBV6-6	CASTYGASDEKLFF
TRBV6-6	CASSPRQHNQPQHF
TRBV7-8	CASGTRDRAGGYTF
TRBV4-1	CASSPSAGANYGYTF
TRBV5-1	CASRIEPNTGELFF
TRBV29-1	CSVASFGVYGETQYF
TRBV7-3	CASSPGQGVLGYTF
TRBV19	CASSIVPGSYNEQFF
TRBV7-9	CASSLETGQGYTF
TRBV2	CASRGVMRGNQPQHF
TRBV10-3	CAIGPELGGYTF
TRBV4-1	CASSQDAGDGTEAFF
TRBV7-2	CASSLRGSASVREQYF
TRBV27	CASSPAGYTDTQYF
TRBV6-1	CASSVRDGRQETQYF
TRBV5-6	CASSRLEDRGTGNTIYF
TRBV7-2	CASSLGVGGGYEQYF
TRBV5-1	CASSPGLAGVEQFF
TRBV7-8	CASSLANRPSYEQYF
TRBV7-3	CASSSRQGAIYEQFF
TRBV19	CASSPQAGGSGAQYF
TRBV19	CASSYGQGYEQYF
TRBV14	CASSLGAWDTEAFF
TRBV29-1	CSVEGASGEKLFF
TRBV20-1	CSARLETQYF
TRBV5-1	CASSQKGLAGNYNEQFF
TRBV7-9	CASSLAGTEETQYF
TRBV5-6	CASSRYRTSTDTQYF
TRBV30	CAWSGSFSGNTIYF
TRBV30	CAWSVLGFTEAFF
TRBV11-2	CASSLGPTTGELFF
TRBV18	CASSPTDTQYF
TRBV5-1	CASSLAGLSSGANVLTF
TRBV7-9	CASSFRLAGSNTGELFF
TRBV7-2	CASSLVARATDTQYF
TRBV6-5	CASSLGSGELFF
TRBV9	CASSLSSTGEKLFF
TRBV19	CASVTGTGEGYTF
TRBV5-1	CASSFGLDSYEQYF
TRBV7-6	CASSPSTGRAYEQYF